The 29 T cell receptor beta chains below all came from one sample that was sequenced in a study of shared clonotypes between healthy human individuals. Sequencing used immunoSEQ multiplex PCR; TCRdb keeps in-frame clones, though not all of them. The top ten clones hold under 0.45% of a sample with 2.3 million or so clones, more than 80% of them seen once. Sequences were obtained from naive CD4+ T cells from PBMCs. Stated subset: CD45RA+ positively selected. The receptors stem from a man aged 18 to 29 in good health. Some clones in this sample may be carry-over from other donors' samples.

This chain uses TRBV4-2 with TRBJ2-7, with 9 bases fitting TRBD1. This CDR3 has 14 amino acids. V lost 4 bases, J lost 3 bases, and 4 bases stayed unmatched. Germline V gives CDR1 LGHNA, CDR2 YNFKEQ. The CDR3 loop reads CASSPGTGIYEQYF. The CDR3 DNA sequence: TGTGCCAGCAGCCCAGGGACAGGGATCTACGAGCAGTACTTC.

J is TRBJ1-1 and V is TRBV9; D is uncertain. Germline V lookup: CDR1 SGDLS, CDR2 YYNGEE. V lost 0 bases, J lost 5 bases, and 14 bases lay in between. The CDR3 extends over 15 amino acids. In DNA, the CDR3 is TGTGCCAGCAGCGTAGGGGCAGGCCGGAGTACTGAAGCTTTCTTT. Its translation is CASSVGAGRSTEAFF.

This chain uses TRBV7-2 with TRBJ2-3; no definite D call. The germline CDR1 and CDR2 sequences are SGHTA and FQGNSA. Between the trimmed V and J ends, which lost 3 bases and 10 bases, there was a span of 17 bases. This CDR3 spans 14 amino acids. CDR3 amino acids: CASSFGDRLRSQYF. Written as DNA, the CDR3 is TGTGCCAGCAGCTTTGGCGACCGTCTGAGGTCGCAGTATTTT.

The rearrangement joins TRBV4-1 to TRBJ2-7, with TRBD2 matching 8 bases. The V and J ends lost 0 bases and 6 bases, in that order; junction bases with no gene match: 13. Germline V gene sequence: CDR1 MGHRA, CDR2 YSYEKL. This CDR3 has 17 residues. The CDR3: CASSQDRRAGGKSEQYF. CDR3 bases: TGCGCCAGCAGCCAAGATCGGAGGGCGGGAGGAAAGAGCGAGCAGTACTTC.

V usage is TRBV28 and J usage is TRBJ2-5, with D maybe TRBD1 (5 bases). The germline V gene has CDR1 MDHEN and CDR2 SYDVKM. V lost 6 bases, J lost 3 bases, and 8 bases lay in between. CDR3 length: 12 amino acids. The DNA of the CDR3 is TGTGCCAGCAGCACGACAGAAGAGACCCAGTACTTC. Translating gives CASSTTEETQYF.

In its sample, this clone was seen a few times. This chain connects TRBV5-6 to TRBJ1-2, with a possible D match to TRBD1 (5 bases). CDR3 length: 13 amino acids. The V end was cut by 2 bases, the J end by 7 bases, with 12 bases between. Germline assignment: CDR1 SGHDT and CDR2 YYEEEE. The CDR3 bases are TGTGCCAGCAGCTTCGGGACGCAAAGTGGCTACACCTTC. Protein sequence: CASSFGTQSGYTF.

The chain links TRBV27 to TRBJ2-4, with D perhaps TRBD2 (5 bases). CDR1 and CDR2 from the germline V gene are MNHEY and SMNVEV (reference sequence). V gave up 3 bases and J gave up 0 bases, with 6 bases separating them. This CDR3 has 14 amino acids. This CDR3 is CASSLDSAKNIQYF. The CDR3 DNA reads as TGTGCCAGCAGTTTGGACTCAGCCAAAAACATTCAGTACTTC.

The chain recombines TRBV4-1 with TRBJ2-1; TRBD1 agrees at 8 bases. Unmatched junction bases numbered 6, after V lost 4 bases and J lost 4 bases. This CDR3 has 15 residues. Germline CDR1 and CDR2: MGHRA and YSYEKL. CDR3 sequence reads: CASSLQGASYNEQFF. CDR3 nucleotide sequence: TGCGCCAGCAGCCTCCAGGGGGCTTCGTACAATGAGCAGTTCTTC.

This chain uses TRBV9 with TRBJ2-5; no clear D gene. The V end was cut by 4 bases, the J end by 5 bases, with 21 bases between. CDR1 and CDR2 from the germline V gene are SGDLS and YYNGEE. The CDR3 consists of 16 residues. The CDR3: CASSLSTGELRETQYF. CDR3 sequence (DNA): TGTGCCAGCAGCCTTAGCACGGGTGAGCTCAGGGAGACCCAGTACTTC. Drawing the rest from reference TRBV9 and TRBJ2-5, the complete variable domain is DSGVTQTPKHLITATGQRVTLRCSPRSGDLSVYWYQQSLDQGLQFLIQYYNGEERAKGNILERFSAQQFPDLHSELNLSSLELGDSALYFCASSLSTGELRETQYFGPGTRLLVL.

Comments on this clone: The junction shows a germline mismatch at one end, possibly a read error. V gene TRBV27 combines with J gene TRBJ1-1; TRBD1 might be the D (5 bases). The CDR3 length is 11 residues. From germline, CDR1 is MNHEY and CDR2 SMNVEV (reference sequence). The CDR3: CPRVRGAEAFF. For the CDR3, the DNA is TGCCCCCGGGTTCGAGGGGCTGAAGCTTTCTTT.

The V and J genes are TRBV5-1 and TRBJ1-5; tentatively, D is TRBD1 (6 bases). CDR1 is SGHRS, CDR2 YFSETQ, per germline. The V end lost 1 base, the J end lost 1 base, and 12 bases lay between the germline ends. The CDR3 has 16 amino acids. The CDR3 protein is CASSLTAGASNQPQHF. The CDR3, as DNA: TGCGCCAGCAGCTTGACGGCAGGGGCGAGCAATCAGCCCCAGCATTTT.

The chain combines TRBV27 with TRBJ2-2; D remains unclear. Germline lookup yields CDR1 MNHEY and CDR2 SMNVEV (reference sequence). The length of the CDR3 is 12 residues. V was shortened by 3 bases and J by 6 bases, with 5 bases between the two germline ends. CDR3 sequence reads: CASSFVPGELFF. In nucleotides, the CDR3 is TGTGCCAGCAGTTTTGTTCCCGGGGAGCTGTTTTTT.

V gene TRBV7-2 combines with J gene TRBJ2-7; 11 bases fit TRBD2. Trimming at V came to 4 bases and at J to 3 bases, leaving 11 bases not matched to a gene. Per the germline V gene, CDR1 is SGHTA and CDR2 is FQGNSA. The CDR3 runs 17 residues. The CDR3 sequence is CASSSERPGLADYEQYF. CDR3 nucleotides: TGTGCCAGCAGCTCGGAAAGACCGGGACTAGCGGACTACGAGCAGTACTTC.

In nucleotides, the CDR3 is TGTGCCAGCAGTGGGGGACAGGGGCGGGATGGCTACACCTTC. As protein: CASSGGQGRDGYTF. The J gene is TRBJ1-2, the V gene TRBV28; 10 bases fit TRBD1. After removal of 5 bases from V and 6 bases from J, the junction contained 6 bases not matched to a gene. The germline V gene has CDR1 MDHEN and CDR2 SYDVKM. The length of the CDR3 is 14 residues.

Note on this clone: This sample also contains other DNA sequences that code for the same CDR3. The rearrangement uses TRBV28 and TRBJ1-1; D is ambiguous. CDR1 and CDR2 (germline): MDHEN, SYDVKM. This CDR3 is built from 15 residues. The V end was cut by 0 bases, the J end by 1 base, with 9 bases between. CDR3 in amino acids: CASSLWRAENTEAFF. The CDR3 coding sequence is TGTGCCAGCAGTTTATGGCGGGCCGAGAACACTGAAGCTTTCTTT.

The sample holds a few counts of this clone. The rearrangement uses TRBV2 and TRBJ1-2; D gene unclear. The V end was cut by 3 bases, the J end by 2 bases, with 4 bases between. In germline, CDR1 is SNHLY, CDR2 FYNNEI. This CDR3 comprises 12 residues. DNA for the CDR3: TGTGCCAGCAGTGAGGACAACTATGGCTACACCTTC. Amino acid sequence: CASSEDNYGYTF.

CDR3 in DNA: TGCGCCAGCAGCCACGGGACTAGCCGAGGGATCTCCTACAATGAGCAGTTCTTC. Its translation: CASSHGTSRGISYNEQFF. The rearrangement links TRBV4-1 to TRBJ2-1, with 9 nucleotides matching TRBD2. V was clipped by 3 bases and J by 0 bases; unmatched bases: 9. The CDR3 has 18 residues. Germline assignment: CDR1 MGHRA and CDR2 YSYEKL.

The rearrangement links TRBV19 to TRBJ1-5, with 8 positions matching TRBD1. V was clipped by 5 bases and J by 6 bases; unmatched bases: 3. This CDR3 has 13 amino acids. Germline-derived CDR1 and CDR2 are LNHDA and SQIVND (reference sequence). This CDR3 reads CASSPDRVQPQHF. The CDR3 nucleotides are TGTGCCAGTAGTCCGGACAGGGTTCAGCCCCAGCATTTT.

The chain has TRBV2 and TRBJ1-4; possible D gene TRBD1, 5 bases. Germline V gene lookup returns CDR1 SNHLY and CDR2 FYNNEI. This CDR3 region has 14 residues. The V and J ends lost 4 bases and 4 bases respectively, with 10 bases between them. CDR3 in amino acids: CASSVRQYNEKLFF. CDR3 nucleotide sequence: TGTGCCAGCAGTGTACGACAGTATAATGAAAAACTGTTTTTT.

V is TRBV20-1 and J is TRBJ2-1; D not certain. V shed 3 bases and J shed 8 bases, with 8 bases lying between them. CDR1 is DFQATT, CDR2 SNEGSKA, per germline (reference sequence). This CDR3 contains 11 residues. The CDR3 region is CSARNFYEQFF. The DNA of the CDR3 is TGCAGTGCTAGGAATTTCTATGAGCAGTTCTTC.

The rearrangement links TRBV11-2 to TRBJ2-7; D call uncertain. The germline V gene has CDR1 SGHAT and CDR2 FQNNGV. CDR3 length equals 15 residues. Trimming removed 1 base at V and 0 bases at J, with 10 bases between. The CDR3 sequence is CASSLAGVYSYEQYF. The CDR3 DNA is TGTGCCAGCAGCTTAGCCGGTGTTTACTCCTACGAGCAGTACTTC.

The genes are TRBV4-1 and TRBJ2-7, with 7 bases aligning to TRBD2. Looked up from germline, CDR1 is MGHRA and CDR2 is YSYEKL. The V gene end was trimmed by 2 bases and the J gene end by 3 bases; junction bases not matched to a gene: 10. The CDR3 is made up of 16 amino acids. CDR3 protein: CASSQPDKRDRYEQYF. DNA for the CDR3: TGCGCCAGCAGCCAACCTGACAAGCGGGACCGCTACGAGCAGTACTTC.

J is TRBJ2-7 and V is TRBV6-5; D may be TRBD2 (6 bases). The germline V gene encodes CDR1 MNHEY and CDR2 SVGAGI. CDR3 length equals 16 residues. V dropped 0 bases and J dropped 4 bases, with 16 bases sitting between them. The CDR3 sequence: CASSYSASAGLYEQYF. CDR3 nucleotides: TGTGCCAGCAGTTACTCAGCTAGCGCGGGACTTTACGAGCAGTACTTC.

A single count supports this clone. The V and J genes are TRBV2 and TRBJ1-3, with D possibly TRBD1 on 6 matching bases. V lost 4 bases and J lost 4, with 14 bases in between. The CDR3 is 15 residues long. Germline V gene data show CDR1 as SNHLY and CDR2 as FYNNEI. The CDR3 is CASSVIRGAGNTIYF. DNA for the CDR3: TGTGCCAGCAGTGTGATCAGGGGCGCAGGAAACACCATATATTTT.

The chain joins TRBV7-9 to TRBJ1-5; no reliable D call. This CDR3 is 15 amino acids long. CDR1 is SEHNR, CDR2 FQNEAQ, per germline (reference sequence). Trimming stripped 5 bases from V and 0 bases from J, with 11 bases between. This CDR3 reads CASSRADASNQPQHF. In DNA form, the CDR3 reads TGTGCCAGCAGCCGCGCAGACGCTAGCAATCAGCCCCAGCATTTT.

V usage is TRBV5-4 and J usage is TRBJ2-7; TRBD1 agrees at 9 bases. This CDR3 has 15 amino acids. Germline V gene data show CDR1 as SGHNT and CDR2 as YYREEE (reference sequence). The ends lost 5 bases at V and 2 bases at J; junction bases unmatched: 8. In DNA form, the CDR3 reads TGTGCCAGCAGTTTTGGCGGGACAGGGACCTACGAGCAGTACTTC. This codes for CASSFGGTGTYEQYF.

CDR3 coding DNA: TGTGCCAGCAGCCCCCTCCGGTTTGATGGCTACACCTTC. Its protein product is CASSPLRFDGYTF. The chain is built from TRBV7-9 and TRBJ1-2; D gene uncertain. The germline CDR1 and CDR2 sequences are SEHNR and FQNEAQ (reference sequence). V was pared by 5 bases and J by 6 bases, with 13 bases between. The CDR3 consists of 13 residues.

The chain is built from TRBV25-1 and TRBJ1-4; D gene ambiguous. CDR3 length equals 15 residues. V lost 5 bases and J 5 bases, leaving 15 bases between the germline ends. The germline CDR1 and CDR2 sequences are MGHDK and SYGVNS. DNA for the CDR3: TGTGCCAGCAGTCCTCCTCGGGCGGTGAATGAAAAACTGTTTTTT. Amino acids: CASSPPRAVNEKLFF. Based on the CDR3 plus reference TRBV25-1 and TRBJ1-4, the full variable domain is EADIYQTPRYLVIGTGKKITLECSQTMGHDKMYWYQQDPGMELHLIHYSYGVNSTEKGDLSSESTVSRIRTEHFPLTLESARPSHTSQYLCASSPPRAVNEKLFFGSGTQLSVL.

V usage is TRBV28 and J usage is TRBJ1-5, with TRBD1 as a possible D gene (5 bases). The CDR3 spans 17 residues. CDR1 and CDR2 (germline): MDHEN, SYDVKM. Between the trimmed V and J ends, which lost 9 bases and 2 bases, there was a span of 23 bases. The CDR3 region is CARTDRDPPGGNQPQHF. The CDR3 nucleotides read TGTGCCAGGACCGATAGGGACCCTCCCGGGGGCAATCAGCCCCAGCATTTT.